Listed below are T cell receptor beta chains from one sample, sequenced in a study of blood T cell repertoires in COVID-19. Profiling relied on immunoSEQ multiplex PCR, and the TCRdb table lists in-frame clones only, not all of them. This sample has 30,000 to 40,000 clones; more than 85% occur once, and the top ten carry about 64%. The sequenced material came from peripheral blood. The receptor set was obtained from a man aged 65-85 years with acute or convalescent COVID-19. The CDR3 runs from the conserved cysteine through the conserved F or W. A D gene is named only where the DNA matches it firmly. Size is omitted from some rows. Given values are once, few, many or a class for expanded clones.

TRBJ1-5 NA TRBV6-2/TRBV6-3 TRBD1 CASSSDRLNQPQHF TGTGCCAGCAGTTCGGACAGGCTAAATCAGCCCCAGCATTTT
TRBJ2-2 NA TRBV19 TRBD2 CASTPGLAEVGELFF TGTGCCAGTACTCCGGGACTAGCGGAAGTCGGGGAGCTGTTTTTT
TRBJ2-3 NA TRBV9 NA CASSAPVNTDTQYF TGTGCCAGCAGCGCCCCGGTTAACACAGATACGCAGTATTTT
TRBJ1-5 NA TRBV7-9 NA CASSLPNQPQHF TGTGCCAGCAGCTTACCGAATCAGCCCCAGCATTTT
TRBJ1-2 once TRBV5-8 NA CASSLGFGGDGYTF TGTGCCAGCAGCTTGGGTTTCGGAGGGGATGGCTACACCTTC
TRBJ1-2 NA TRBV28 NA CASSSPTGQIGYTF TGTGCCAGCAGTTCCCCAACAGGCCAAATTGGCTACACCTTC
TRBJ2-1 NA TRBV6-2/TRBV6-3 TRBD2 CASSYSNRGLAGGRSYNEQFF TGTGCCAGCAGTTACTCGAATAGGGGACTAGCGGGAGGACGGTCCTACAATGAGCAGTTCTTC
TRBJ1-1 NA TRBV2 TRBD1 CASRATGVTEAFF TGTGCCAGCCGTGCTACAGGGGTCACTGAAGCTTTCTTT
TRBJ2-5 NA TRBV5-8 NA CASSPTSYITSQYF TGTGCCAGCAGCCCTACCTCGTATATCACGTCCCAGTACTTC
TRBJ1-6 NA TRBV23-1 TRBD1 CASNPRTGRCSPLHF TGCGCCAGCAATCCGAGGACAGGACGTTGTTCACCCCTCCACTTT
TRBJ2-7 NA TRBV19 NA CASTPPLGDEQYF TGTGCCAGTACCCCGCCGTTGGGAGACGAGCAGTACTTC
TRBJ2-1 few TRBV5-4 TRBD2 CASSLGGGIPYNEQFF TGTGCCAGCAGCTTGGGCGGGGGTATTCCCTACAATGAGCAGTTCTTC
TRBJ2-2 NA TRBV19 TRBD2 CATFTAGTTKYTGELFF TGTGCCACTTTTACCGCCGGGACTACCAAATACACCGGGGAGCTGTTTTTT
TRBJ1-2 NA TRBV5-4 TRBD1 CASSSATGGLNYGYTF TGTGCCAGCAGCTCCGCGACAGGGGGCCTGAACTATGGCTACACCTTC
TRBJ2-1 NA TRBV6-1 TRBD2 CASSESLAGGNEQFF TGTGCCAGCAGTGAATCACTAGCGGGAGGCAATGAGCAGTTCTTC
TRBJ2-1 NA TRBV6-5 NA CASNPGDEQFF TGTGCCAGCAACCCAGGGGATGAGCAGTTCTTC
TRBJ2-1 once TRBV11-3 NA CASSLDKWHEQFF TGTGCCAGCAGCTTAGATAAGTGGCATGAGCAGTTCTTC
TRBJ1-4 NA TRBV27 NA CASKFGTLTEKLFF TGTGCCTCCAAATTCGGTACTCTAACTGAAAAACTGTTTTTT
TRBJ2-1 NA TRBV12-5 TRBD1 CASGSRSPGQGRHEQFF TGTGCTAGTGGTTCGAGGTCTCCGGGACAGGGAAGGCATGAGCAGTTCTTC
TRBJ1-2 NA TRBV11-3 NA CASSFVNYRGYGYTF TGTGCCAGCAGCTTTGTAAATTACCGAGGTTATGGCTACACCTTC
TRBJ2-3 NA TRBV14 TRBD2 CASSQDSSGSGDTQYF TGTGCCAGCAGCCAAGATTCAAGCGGGAGTGGAGATACGCAGTATTTT
TRBJ2-7 once TRBV7-2 NA CASSKGVFGYEQYF TGTGCCAGCAGTAAAGGGGTTTTTGGGTACGAGCAGTACTTC
TRBJ1-1 few TRBV7-9 TRBD1 CASSSGQGNTEAFF TGTGCCAGCAGCTCGGGACAGGGGAACACTGAAGCTTTCTTT
TRBJ2-7 NA TRBV7-2 TRBD1 CASSLTVGDSTTKQYF TGTGCCAGCAGCTTGACGGTGGGGGACAGTACGACTAAGCAGTACTTC
TRBJ2-7 NA TRBV3-1/TRBV3-2 TRBD1 CASSPGQGAHEQYF TGTGCCAGCAGCCCCGGACAGGGGGCCCACGAGCAGTACTTC
TRBJ1-5 NA TRBV18 NA CASSGRGGENQPQHF TGTGCCAGCTCAGGGAGGGGAGGGGAAAATCAGCCCCAGCATTTT
TRBJ1-5 once TRBV4-3 NA CASSQETEYQPQHF TGCGCCAGCAGCCAAGAAACGGAGTATCAGCCCCAGCATTTT
TRBJ2-5 NA TRBV11-2 NA CASSSGLLETQYF TGTGCCAGCAGCTCGGGACTCCTGGAGACCCAGTACTTC
TRBJ2-1 NA TRBV5-4 TRBD1 CASSSNRGNNEQFF TGTGCCAGCAGCTCAAACAGGGGGAACAATGAGCAGTTCTTC
TRBJ2-2 NA TRBV28 TRBD2 CASREGREGFTGELFF TGTGCCAGCAGAGAAGGGCGGGAGGGTTTCACCGGGGAGCTGTTTTTT
TRBJ1-3 NA TRBV28 NA CASKTGRDSGNTIYF TGTGCCAGTAAGACAGGCCGTGACTCTGGAAACACCATATATTTT
TRBJ1-4 NA TRBV3-1/TRBV3-2 TRBD1 CASSQDIGQGGEKLFF TGTGCCAGCAGCCAAGATATAGGGCAGGGGGGAGAAAAACTGTTTTTT
TRBJ1-6 NA TRBV11-2 NA CASSLKESPLHF TGTGCCAGCAGCTTAAAGGAGTCACCCCTCCACTTT
TRBJ2-5 NA TRBV11-2 TRBD1 CASSLGGLNQETQYF TGTGCCAGCAGCCTAGGGGGCCTAAATCAAGAGACCCAGTACTTC
TRBJ1-1 NA TRBV12-3/TRBV12-4 NA CASSQGGDFGAFF TGTGCCAGCAGTCAGGGTGGGGACTTTGGAGCTTTCTTT
TRBJ2-7 NA TRBV11-1 TRBD2 CASSFGTSGIKNEQYF TGTGCCAGCAGCTTCGGGACTAGCGGGATCAAAAACGAGCAGTACTTC
TRBJ2-1 NA TRBV6-2/TRBV6-3 TRBD2 CASSRLAGGRNEQFF TGTGCCAGCAGCAGACTAGCGGGAGGACGCAATGAGCAGTTCTTC
TRBJ1-6 NA TRBV9 NA CASSAERDNSPLHF TGTGCCAGCAGCGCCGAGCGAGATAATTCACCCCTCCACTTT
TRBJ2-3 NA TRBV7-2 NA CASSTQASTDTQYF TGTGCCAGCAGCACCCAGGCCTCCACAGATACGCAGTATTTT
TRBJ2-3 once TRBV27 TRBD2 CASSPKTYSGTSGITDTQYF TGTGCCAGCAGTCCGAAGACCTACTCCGGGACTAGCGGGATCACAGATACGCAGTATTTT
TRBJ2-1 NA TRBV6-5 NA CASYTGVEGSEQFF TGTGCCAGCTATACGGGAGTCGAAGGGAGTGAGCAGTTCTTC
TRBJ2-3 few TRBV7-8 TRBD2 CASSFRLAPDTQYF TGTGCCAGCAGCTTTCGACTAGCGCCAGATACGCAGTATTTT
TRBJ2-7 once TRBV30 NA CAWNLGGGDEQYF TGTGCCTGGAATTTGGGGGGTGGGGACGAGCAGTACTTC
TRBJ1-4 once TRBV9 TRBD1 CASSVAGGWEKLFF TGTGCCAGCAGCGTAGCAGGGGGCTGGGAAAAACTGTTTTTT
TRBJ2-7 NA TRBV11-2 NA CASSRTMVGGEQYF TGTGCCAGCAGCCGAACCATGGTAGGGGGCGAGCAGTACTTC
TRBJ1-4 NA TRBV9 NA CASSSAEGGLFF TGTGCCAGCAGCTCCGCGGAGGGGGGGCTGTTTTTT
TRBJ2-5 once TRBV7-9 NA CASSLGGSTNQETQYF TGTGCCAGCAGCTTAGGGGGCAGTACCAACCAAGAGACCCAGTACTTC
TRBJ1-1 NA TRBV7-2 NA CASSLDRGGLAFF TGTGCCAGCAGCTTAGACCGGGGGGGGCTTGCTTTCTTT
TRBJ1-2 NA TRBV28 TRBD1 CASTADRANGYTF TGTGCCAGCACTGCGGACAGGGCGAATGGCTACACCTTC
TRBJ2-3 few TRBV15 NA CATSRLGTPDTQYF TGTGCCACCAGCAGACTAGGGACTCCGGATACGCAGTATTTT
TRBJ2-1 large TRBV6-2/TRBV6-3 TRBD2 CASSWTSNEQFF TGTGCCAGCAGTTGGACTAGCAATGAGCAGTTCTTC
TRBJ2-3 NA TRBV7-3 NA CASSLYTDTQYF TGTGCCAGCAGCCTATACACAGATACGCAGTATTTT
TRBJ2-5 NA TRBV5-4 TRBD1 CASSFDRGAGETQYF TGTGCCAGCAGCTTTGACAGGGGCGCAGGAGAGACCCAGTACTTC
TRBJ1-6 NA TRBV2 NA CASTWGGGDSPLHF TGTGCCAGCACCTGGGGTGGAGGGGATTCACCCCTCCACTTT
TRBJ2-3 NA TRBV6-5 NA CASSYSGTGFTDTQYF TGTGCCAGCAGTTACTCCGGGACTGGGTTCACAGATACGCAGTATTTT
TRBJ2-3 few TRBV5-1 TRBD2 CASSLTSGGTDTQYF TGCGCCAGCAGCCTGACTAGCGGGGGCACAGATACGCAGTATTTT
TRBJ2-7 NA TRBV5-1 TRBD1 CASSLETGVEYEQYF TGCGCCAGCAGCTTGGAAACAGGGGTTGAGTACGAGCAGTACTTC
TRBJ2-2 once TRBV7-6 NA CASSLDWRPPVTGELFF TGTGCCAGCAGCTTAGATTGGAGGCCACCCGTGACCGGGGAGCTGTTTTTT